These T cell receptor beta chains were read from a single sample in a study of cytomegalovirus exposure and HLA in healthy donors. The repertoire was sequenced with immunoSEQ multiplex PCR; TCRdb's copy has only in-frame clones and lacks some. This sample has over 150,000 clones; around 80% occur once, and the top ten carry about 4%. Sequencing was done on a sample of PBMCs. The receptor set was obtained from a middle-aged woman in good health and CMV-seronegative. Both conserved end residues are trimmed from each CDR3. A D gene is named only where the DNA matches it firmly.

cdr3_aa,d_call,v_call
ASTSEEAATNEKLF,NA,TRBV28
ASSVLGQGTDTQY,TRBD1,TRBV9
ASSVQGGPGTGELF,NA,TRBV11-1
ASRPGQGSGNTIY,TRBD1,TRBV6-1
ASSLADRGPDTQY,TRBD1,TRBV5-1
ASSTRDRSNQPQH,TRBD1,TRBV5-8
ASSPSLSLDTEAF,NA,TRBV18
AIRMLAGANPNEQF,TRBD2,TRBV10-3
ASSLAGTGGNQPQH,TRBD1,TRBV4-1
ASSVDRENYEQY,NA,TRBV11-2
ASRTGSSYNEQF,NA,TRBV25-1
ASSSTGPGGYGQY,NA,TRBV7-9
ASSLGSGAEAF,NA,TRBV5-6
ASSSGSSQETQY,NA,TRBV5-1
AISEPSGGTVNTQY,NA,TRBV10-3
ASSGGGPQETQY,NA,TRBV2
ASSLGLAGGTYNEQF,NA,TRBV12-1
ASSPEKQGGSIQY,TRBD1,TRBV18
ASLRAGVPYEQY,NA,TRBV6-1
AWSGDSGTGREKLF,TRBD1,TRBV30
ASSMRTGANTEAF,TRBD1,TRBV11-2
ASSSALAGVFVDTQY,TRBD2,TRBV11-3
ASSRQGSTNEKLF,TRBD1,TRBV2
ASSRDGGSNQPQH,NA,TRBV5-1